Listed here are 25 T cell receptor beta chains from one sample, sequenced in a study of cytomegalovirus exposure and HLA in healthy donors. The protocol was immunoSEQ multiplex PCR, while the TCRdb copy is restricted to in-frame clones and leaves out a portion. In the table there are about 330,000 clones, around 90% of which are singletons. The sample comprised PBMCs. These receptors were taken from a young woman in good health and CMV-seropositive.

The chain employs TRBV9 and TRBJ1-4, with D unresolved. Trimming removed 0 bases from V and 8 bases from J, with 11 bases in between. This CDR3 comprises 14 residues. Germline V lookup: CDR1 SGDLS, CDR2 YYNGEE. The CDR3 DNA reads as TGTGCCAGCAGCGTAGATCCGGGTGGGGAAAAACTGTTTTTT. It yields the protein CASSVDPGGEKLFF.

The chain employs TRBV4-3 and TRBJ1-6; no firm D call. V lost 0 bases and J 6 bases, leaving 9 bases between the germline ends. In germline, CDR1 is LGHNA, CDR2 YSLEER. The CDR3 is made up of 15 amino acids. In DNA, the CDR3 is TGCGCCAGCAGCCAAGACGGCAGGTCTAATTCACCCCTCCACTTT. As protein: CASSQDGRSNSPLHF.

This clone came up a few times. J is TRBJ1-2 and V is TRBV29-1, with D uncertain. Germline loops: CDR1 SQVTM, CDR2 ANQGSEA. The CDR3 totals 12 residues. V gave up 2 bases and J gave up 2 bases, with 6 bases separating them. CDR3 in amino acids: CSVETRNYGYTF. The DNA for the CDR3 is TGCAGCGTTGAAACGAGGAACTATGGCTACACCTTC.

This chain links TRBV5-4 with TRBJ2-5; 11 positions match TRBD2. Germline V gene data show CDR1 as SGHNT and CDR2 as YYREEE (reference sequence). Losses at the gene ends were 4 bases for V and 3 bases for J; bases not matched to a gene: 8. The CDR3 is 16 amino acids. CDR3 loop: CASSLGLAGGKETQYF. The CDR3 DNA is TGTGCCAGCAGCCTGGGGCTAGCGGGGGGTAAAGAGACCCAGTACTTC.

This rearrangement joins TRBV5-6 to TRBJ2-7, with no clear D. CDR1 and CDR2 (germline): SGHDT, YYEEEE. V lost 4 bases, J lost 4 bases, and 15 bases lay in between. The CDR3 extends over 14 amino acids. This CDR3 reads CASSPVDGRYEQYF. CDR3 bases: TGTGCCAGCAGCCCGGTGGACGGGCGTTACGAGCAGTACTTC. Looking up the rest from reference TRBV5-6 and TRBJ2-7 gives the full variable domain: DAGVTQSPTHLIKTRGQQVTLRCSPKSGHDTVSWYQQALGQGPQFIFQYYEEEERQRGNFPDRFSGHQFPNYSSELNVNALLLGDSALYLCASSPVDGRYEQYFGPGTRLTVT.

The V and J genes are TRBV7-8 and TRBJ2-3; the D gene could be TRBD1 or TRBD2 (6 bases each). The CDR3 is 17 residues long. The V and J ends lost 1 base and 2 bases respectively, with 16 bases between them. Germline-derived CDR1 and CDR2 are SGHVS and FQNEAQ. CDR3 loop: CASSLEASGANTDTQYF. The DNA for the CDR3 is TGTGCCAGCAGCTTAGAGGCGTCGGGGGCTAACACAGATACGCAGTATTTT.

The chain employs TRBV2 and TRBJ2-3; tentatively, D is TRBD1 (6 bases). The CDR3 covers 14 residues. Between the trimmed V and J ends, which lost 3 bases and 3 bases, there was a span of 10 bases. The germline V gene has CDR1 SNHLY and CDR2 FYNNEI. The CDR3, as DNA: TGTGCCAGCAGTGATCCCACAGGGACAGATACGCAGTATTTT. Protein sequence: CASSDPTGTDTQYF.

The gene calls are TRBV27 and TRBJ2-3, with unresolved D. Trimming cost V 7 bases and J 4 bases, with 3 bases left between them. CDR1 is MNHEY, CDR2 SMNVEV, per germline (reference sequence). The CDR3 runs 10 residues. The CDR3 DNA follows: TGTGCCAGCAAGGCAGATACGCAGTATTTT. Protein product: CASKADTQYF.

In this sample, this clone turned up a few times. The chain is built from TRBV2 and TRBJ1-6; D unclear. Germline values: CDR1 SNHLY, CDR2 FYNNEI. The CDR3 totals 15 residues. V was pared by 4 bases and J by 5 bases, with 12 bases between. The CDR3 reads CASSVGSKNNSPLHF. In nucleotides, the CDR3 is TGTGCCAGCAGTGTGGGCAGCAAAAATAATTCACCCCTCCACTTT.

CDR3: CASTPGGLETQYF. DNA of the CDR3: TGTGCCAGCACTCCGGGAGGTTTGGAGACCCAGTACTTC. The chain recombines TRBV28 with TRBJ2-5; 7 bases line up with TRBD2. The trim removed 7 bases at V and 5 bases at J, leaving 7 bases unmatched. CDR3 length: 13 residues. From germline, CDR1 is MDHEN and CDR2 SYDVKM.

The rearrangement links TRBV4-3 to TRBJ2-7; perhaps TRBD1 as D (5 bases). The CDR3 covers 14 residues. In germline, CDR1 is LGHNA, CDR2 YSLEER. V dropped 0 bases and J dropped 4 bases, with 10 bases sitting between them. The CDR3 region has the DNA TGCGCCAGCAGCCAAGACGCAGGGTGGTACGAGCAGTACTTC. Protein product: CASSQDAGWYEQYF.

The rearrangement joins TRBV5-1 to TRBJ1-3, with D uncertain. Germline V gene sequence: CDR1 SGHRS, CDR2 YFSETQ. Trimming removed 0 bases from V and 2 bases from J, with 6 bases in between. The CDR3 spans 14 residues. CDR3: CASSLEGPGNTIYF. CDR3 nucleotides: TGCGCCAGCAGCTTGGAAGGGCCTGGAAACACCATATATTTT.

This chain connects TRBV27 to TRBJ1-1, with D tentatively TRBD1 (5 bases). The CDR3 sequence is 15 residues long. V lost 5 bases and J 0 bases, leaving 13 bases between the germline ends. The V gene's germline CDR1 is MNHEY and CDR2 SMNVEV (reference sequence). The CDR3 is CASSPMGQMNTEAFF. CDR3 in DNA: TGTGCCAGCAGTCCCATGGGGCAGATGAACACTGAAGCTTTCTTT.

This chain links TRBV9 with TRBJ2-1; the D call may be TRBD1 or TRBD2 (5 bases each). There are 19 residues in the CDR3. Trimming left V 0 bases short and J 0 bases short, with 19 bases between. Germline CDR1 and CDR2: SGDLS and YYNGEE. The CDR3 sequence is CASSVDPRRGESSYNEQFF. CDR3 nucleotide sequence: TGTGCCAGCAGCGTAGATCCCCGAAGAGGGGAGAGCTCCTACAATGAGCAGTTCTTC.

The sample holds one count of this clone. The V gene is TRBV2, the J gene TRBJ2-7, with D perhaps TRBD2 (6 bases). This CDR3 has 14 amino acids. Per the germline V gene, CDR1 is SNHLY and CDR2 is FYNNEI. Trimming removed 6 bases at V and 0 bases at J, with 12 bases between. The CDR3 region is CASRSRDSSYEQYF. The CDR3 DNA reads as TGTGCCAGCAGATCCCGGGACTCCTCCTACGAGCAGTACTTC.

The chain has TRBV9 and TRBJ1-2; 8 bases fit TRBD1. Trimming at V came to 4 bases and at J to 2 bases, leaving 7 bases not matched to a gene. CDR1 SGDLS and CDR2 YYNGEE come from the germline V gene. This CDR3 region has 15 residues. The chain's CDR3 is CASSPRTGQNYGYTF. CDR3 nucleotide sequence: TGTGCCAGCAGCCCCCGGACAGGGCAGAACTATGGCTACACCTTC. The full variable domain, in which reference TRBV9 and TRBJ1-2 provide the parts outside the CDR3, is DSGVTQTPKHLITATGQRVTLRCSPRSGDLSVYWYQQSLDQGLQFLIQYYNGEERAKGNILERFSAQQFPDLHSELNLSSLELGDSALYFCASSPRTGQNYGYTFGSGTRLTVV.

This chain connects TRBV27 to TRBJ2-7; 7 bases are a match to TRBD2. CDR1 and CDR2 (germline): MNHEY, SMNVEV (reference sequence). The V segment lost 10 bases and the J segment 0 bases; nucleotides outside the gene matches: 9. There are 14 residues in the CDR3. CDR3 in DNA: TGTGCCACCGGGGGGACCTCTAGCTCCTACGAGCAGTACTTC. Translated, it gives CATGGTSSSYEQYF.

The chain carries TRBV6-5 and TRBJ1-5, with 7 bases fitting TRBD1. The CDR3 consists of 13 residues. Losses at the gene ends were 6 bases for V and 4 bases for J; bases not matched to a gene: 3. Germline loops: CDR1 MNHEY, CDR2 SVGAGI. Here the CDR3 reads CASRRQGNQPQHF. CDR3 DNA: TGTGCCAGCAGGCGACAGGGAAATCAGCCCCAGCATTTT.

The rearrangement links TRBV6-1 to TRBJ2-5; TRBD2 is a possible D gene (6 bases). CDR1 and CDR2 from the germline V gene are MNHNS and SASEGT. This CDR3 is 15 amino acids long. V was cut by 6 bases and J by 2 bases, with 16 bases left in between. CDR3 DNA sequence: TGTGCCAGCAGGGACGATTGGGGGGTTCAAGAGACCCAGTACTTC. Translated: CASRDDWGVQETQYF.

The chain uses TRBV29-1 and TRBJ1-2; D is ambiguous. The CDR3 extends over 11 amino acids. Germline CDR1 SQVTM, CDR2 ANQGSEA. V lost 0 bases and J lost 8, with 7 bases in between. The CDR3 region is CSVEEGKGYTF. In nucleotides, the CDR3 is TGCAGCGTTGAAGAGGGGAAAGGCTACACCTTC.

The CDR3 DNA follows: TGTGCCAGCAGCTTAGGACGGGATGCTAACTATGGCTACACCTTC. Its translation: CASSLGRDANYGYTF. The chain uses TRBV7-9 and TRBJ1-2; D remains ambiguous. Germline loops: CDR1 SEHNR, CDR2 FQNEAQ (reference sequence). V lost 1 base, J lost 0 bases, and 9 bases lay in between. This CDR3 is 15 amino acids long. Full variable domain (remainder filled in from reference TRBV7-9 and TRBJ1-2): DTGVSQNPRHKITKRGQNVTFRCDPISEHNRLYWYRQTLGQGPEFLTYFQNEAQLEKSRLLSDRFSAERPKGSFSTLEIQRTEQGDSAMYLCASSLGRDANYGYTFGSGTRLTVV.

The chain is built from TRBV5-1 and TRBJ2-7; D perhaps matches TRBD2 (5 bases). V lost 0 bases, J lost 2 bases, and 9 bases lay in between. The CDR3 has 14 residues. Germline values: CDR1 SGHRS, CDR2 YFSETQ. This CDR3 reads CASSLEVTTYEQYF. CDR3 in DNA: TGCGCCAGCAGCTTGGAAGTGACTACCTACGAGCAGTACTTC.

Only one count was recorded for this clone. This sequence joins TRBV7-3 and TRBJ2-3, with a weak D call TRBD2 (6 bases). CDR1 and CDR2 (germline): SGHTA, FQGTGA. With 5 bases removed from V and 2 bases from J, the gap between germline ends came to 17 bases. The CDR3 runs 16 residues. CDR3 nucleotides: TGTGCCAGCAGCGCAGGGACTTTGCCTCTCACAGATACGCAGTATTTT. This codes for CASSAGTLPLTDTQYF.

The V gene is TRBV5-1, the J gene TRBJ2-7; TRBD2 aligns across 10 bases. Trimming removed 4 bases from V and 5 bases from J; junction bases left unmatched: 6. CDR3 size: 14 residues. The germline CDR1 and CDR2 sequences are SGHRS and YFSETQ. CDR3 nucleotide sequence: TGCGCCAGCAGCCGGACTAGCGGCGGGGACGAGCAGTACTTC. Translated: CASSRTSGGDEQYF. The whole variable domain, filled in from reference TRBV5-1 and TRBJ2-7, reads KAGVTQTPRYLIKTRGQQVTLSCSPISGHRSVSWYQQTPGQGLQFLFEYFSETQRNKGNFPGRFSGRQFSNSRSEMNVSTLELGDSALYLCASSRTSGGDEQYFGPGTRLTVT.

The rearrangement links TRBV7-3 to TRBJ2-7, with D perhaps matching TRBD1 or TRBD2 (5 bases each). The V gene lost 5 bases and the J gene lost 7 bases, with 24 bases spanning the gap. Germline-derived CDR1 and CDR2 are SGHTA and FQGTGA. The CDR3 is 16 amino acids. CDR3 sequence: CASSKGRWGRDWEQYF. CDR3 nucleotide sequence: TGTGCCAGCAGCAAGGGACGGTGGGGGAGAGATTGGGAGCAGTACTTC.